The 28 T cell receptor beta chains given below trace back to one sample, sequenced in a study of vaccination effects on CD4 cells after COVID-19. With the ViraFEST assay, the study expanded antigen-specific CD4+ T cells using viral peptide pools, then sequenced them. When around 10 days of culture had elapsed, CD4+ T cells were isolated. Two doses of BNT162b2 or mRNA-1273 vaccine were administered to participants. Repertoires were generated with immunoSEQ multiplex PCR, while TCRdb's copy carries only in-frame clones and drops some. Among around 30,000 clones listed, approximately 71% were seen once. These receptors have no known antigen. This specimen consisted of CD4+ T cells from PBMCs cultured with HCoV-NL63 spike peptides, obtained after COVID-19 vaccination. Every receptor here comes from a human donor who received a COVID-19 vaccine.

This clone was observed a handful of times. The chain carries TRBV6-5 and TRBJ2-7; no reliable D call. This CDR3 comprises 11 residues. V dropped 6 bases and J dropped 3 bases, with 6 bases sitting between them. Germline V gives CDR1 MNHEY, CDR2 SVGAGI. CDR3 nucleotide sequence: TGTGCCAGCAGCGGGTACTACGAGCAGTACTTC. Encoded protein: CASSGYYEQYF.

The chain couples TRBV5-1 to TRBJ2-5; the match to TRBD1 covers 9 bases. The CDR3 spans 14 residues. Looked up from germline, CDR1 is SGHRS and CDR2 is YFSETQ. The V and J ends lost 4 bases and 5 bases, in that order; junction bases with no gene match: 6. The chain's CDR3 is CASSPGQGQETQYF. The CDR3 nucleotides read TGCGCCAGCAGCCCGGGACAGGGTCAGGAGACCCAGTACTTC.

V and J are TRBV24-1 and TRBJ2-5; D is uncertain. The germline V gene encodes CDR1 KGHDR and CDR2 SFDVKD. With 5 bases removed from V and 0 bases from J, the gap between germline ends came to 12 bases. This CDR3 is built from 15 residues. This chain's CDR3 is CATSAAAPYQETQYF. CDR3 coding DNA: TGTGCCACCAGTGCGGCAGCCCCTTACCAAGAGACCCAGTACTTC.

This clone is a singleton in its sample. The J gene is TRBJ2-1, the V gene TRBV5-4; TRBD2 matches at 7 bases. Trimming took 4 bases from V and 9 from J; bases not matched to a gene: 4. The CDR3 runs 12 residues. Germline loops: CDR1 SGHNT, CDR2 YYREEE (reference sequence). In nucleotides, the CDR3 is TGTGCCAGCAGCGCCCGACTAGCTGAGCAGTTCTTC. The encoded protein is CASSARLAEQFF.

This clone was observed once. V and J are TRBV18 and TRBJ1-1; D unclear. Trimming took 3 bases from V and 0 from J, leaving 17 bases between them. The CDR3 consists of 17 residues. Germline CDR1 is KGHSH and CDR2 is LQKENI. The DNA for the CDR3 is TGTGCCAGCTCACCGCTAGGACGGAACACCTTGAACACTGAAGCTTTCTTT. It translates to CASSPLGRNTLNTEAFF.

This clone was detected a few times. The chain combines TRBV4-1 with TRBJ2-7; 11 nucleotides match TRBD2. Looked up from germline, CDR1 is MGHRA and CDR2 is YSYEKL. The CDR3 consists of 19 residues. V dropped 0 bases and J dropped 2; count of bases not matched to a gene: 12. Here the CDR3 reads CASSQELLAGGPGPYEQYF. DNA of the CDR3: TGCGCCAGCAGCCAAGAGTTATTAGCGGGAGGGCCGGGACCCTACGAGCAGTACTTC.

This clone showed up just a few times. The chain combines TRBV6-5 with TRBJ1-2; D gene unclear. CDR3 length: 12 residues. V lost 7 bases, J lost 4 bases, and 10 bases lay in between. Germline lookup yields CDR1 MNHEY and CDR2 SVGAGI. This CDR3 reads CASTRLSYGYTF. For the CDR3, the DNA is TGTGCCAGCACGCGGTTAAGCTATGGCTACACCTTC.

In DNA form, the CDR3 reads TGTGCCAGCAGCTTGGCTAGCGGGGAATACAATGAGCAGTTCTTC. Protein: CASSLASGEYNEQFF. The chain employs TRBV5-8 and TRBJ2-1, with 9 bases identical to TRBD2. The V gene's germline CDR1 is SGHTS and CDR2 YDEGEE. The length of the CDR3 is 15 residues. The V segment lost 0 bases and the J segment 4 bases; nucleotides outside the gene matches: 2.

A few counts support this clone. CDR3 loop: CASSPQSSRDYNQPQHF. The CDR3, as DNA: TGTGCCAGCTCACCACAATCAAGCCGGGACTATAATCAGCCCCAGCATTTT. The chain recombines TRBV18 with TRBJ1-5; tentative D call: TRBD1 (5 bases). The ends were cut back, 1 base at V and 4 bases at J, with 17 bases in the middle. Germline CDR1 and CDR2: KGHSH and LQKENI. The length of the CDR3 is 17 residues.

This clone was counted only a few times. This chain uses TRBV18 with TRBJ2-1; 7 nucleotides agree with TRBD2. V gave up 5 bases and J gave up 8 bases; unmatched junction bases: 12. The CDR3 consists of 15 residues. CDR1 is KGHSH and CDR2 is LQKENI in the germline V gene. CDR3 amino acids: CASSFTSAEIDEQFF. The CDR3 coding sequence is TGTGCCAGCTCATTTACTAGCGCTGAGATCGATGAGCAGTTCTTC. Variable domain in full (rest from reference TRBV18 and TRBJ2-1): NAGVMQNPRHLVRRRGQEARLRCSPMKGHSHVYWYRQLPEEGLKFMVYLQKENIIDESGMPKERFSAEFPKEGPSILRIQQVVRGDSAAYFCASSFTSAEIDEQFFGPGTRLTVL.

CDR3 in DNA: TGTGCCAGCAGTTTAGCCCCTAATCAGCCCCAGCATTTT. This codes for CASSLAPNQPQHF. The V gene is TRBV27, the J gene TRBJ1-5; no firm D call. CDR3 length equals 13 residues. Between the trimmed V and J ends, which lost 2 bases and 4 bases, there was a span of 6 bases. Germline CDR1 reads MNHEY; CDR2 reads SMNVEV (reference sequence).

This chain connects TRBV19 to TRBJ1-1, with D perhaps matching TRBD1 (5 bases). The CDR3 spans 14 residues. Trimming took off 1 base at V and 1 base at J, with 7 bases between the two ends. CDR1 and CDR2 (germline): LNHDA, SQIVND (reference sequence). CDR3 nucleotides: TGTGCCAGTAGTATAGCAGGGAGGAACACTGAAGCTTTCTTT. It encodes CASSIAGRNTEAFF.

The rearrangement uses TRBV18 and TRBJ1-2, with TRBD1 identical over 7 bases. The ends lost 4 bases at V and 2 bases at J; junction bases unmatched: 1. CDR1 and CDR2 from the germline V gene are KGHSH and LQKENI. The CDR3 has 13 residues. The CDR3 nucleotides read TGTGCCAGCTCACAGGACAGGAACTATGGCTACACCTTC. Translated: CASSQDRNYGYTF.

The rearrangement joins TRBV9 to TRBJ2-2; weak D call: TRBD2 (6 bases). The V gene's germline CDR1 is SGDLS and CDR2 YYNGEE. This CDR3 is built from 13 residues. V was pared by 0 bases and J by 9 bases, with 9 bases between. The CDR3 DNA reads TGTGCCAGCAGCGTAGCACTAGCCCGGGAGCTGTTTTTT. Its translation: CASSVALARELFF. The entire variable domain, with the rest obtained from reference TRBV9 and TRBJ2-2, is as follows: DSGVTQTPKHLITATGQRVTLRCSPRSGDLSVYWYQQSLDQGLQFLIQYYNGEERAKGNILERFSAQQFPDLHSELNLSSLELGDSALYFCASSVALARELFFGEGSRLTVL.

The chain recombines TRBV9 with TRBJ1-4, with a tentative D call TRBD1 (5 bases). There are 18 residues in the CDR3. Germline CDR1 reads SGDLS; CDR2 reads YYNGEE. Trimming cost V 2 bases and J 0 bases, with 17 bases left between them. The chain's CDR3 is CASSVSSGGSPTNEKLFF. For the CDR3, the DNA is TGTGCCAGCAGCGTCAGTAGTGGGGGGAGCCCAACTAATGAAAAACTGTTTTTT.

The sample holds a few counts of this clone. The rearrangement links TRBV6-6 to TRBJ2-1, with D unclear. The CDR3 consists of 15 residues. Trimming cost V 7 bases and J 0 bases, with 13 bases left between them. The germline V gene encodes CDR1 MNHNY and CDR2 SVGAGI (reference sequence). CDR3 DNA sequence: TGTGCCAGCACCTTAGAGCAAAGCTCCTACAATGAGCAGTTCTTC. Its protein product is CASTLEQSSYNEQFF.

The genes are TRBV2 and TRBJ2-2; D gene unclear. This CDR3 has 16 amino acids. Germline-derived CDR1 and CDR2 are SNHLY and FYNNEI. Trimming shortened V by 2 bases and J by 3 bases, and 13 bases separated the two germline ends. This CDR3 reads CASSERPVGYTGELFF. The CDR3 DNA sequence: TGTGCCAGCAGTGAACGTCCAGTGGGGTACACCGGGGAGCTGTTTTTT.

V is TRBV5-4 and J is TRBJ1-1, with D perhaps TRBD1 (5 bases). The V and J ends lost 0 bases and 2 bases respectively, with 14 bases between them. The CDR3 extends over 16 amino acids. Germline V gene sequence: CDR1 SGHNT, CDR2 YYREEE (reference sequence). CDR3 bases: TGTGCCAGCAGCTTGGACAGGAGGGTTACAAACACTGAAGCTTTCTTT. It is translated as CASSLDRRVTNTEAFF.

The chain uses TRBV10-3 and TRBJ1-6; D is ambiguous. The V gene's germline CDR1 is ENHRY and CDR2 SYGVKD. The CDR3 length is 11 residues. V lost 8 bases, J lost 10 bases, and 9 bases lay in between. CDR3 bases: TGTGCCATCGGAGATAGATCACCCCTCCACTTT. As protein: CAIGDRSPLHF.

The table lists this clone with a few counts. The CDR3 loop is CASKKGAGGDTQYF. The CDR3 bases are TGTGCCAGCAAAAAGGGGGCTGGTGGAGATACGCAGTATTTT. V gene TRBV14 combines with J gene TRBJ2-3; 7 bases are a match to TRBD1. The CDR3 is 14 residues long. Germline V lookup: CDR1 SGHDN, CDR2 FVKESK. The V gene end was trimmed by 7 bases and the J gene end by 5 bases; junction bases not matched to a gene: 9.

This clone was observed a few times. V gene TRBV19 combines with J gene TRBJ2-7; TRBD1 might be the D (6 bases). The CDR3 loop spans 16 amino acids. Per germline, CDR1 LNHDA and CDR2 SQIVND (reference sequence). Trimming removed 6 bases from V and 3 bases from J, with 21 bases in between. The chain's CDR3 is CASSLPGQRNVYEQYF. In nucleotides, the CDR3 is TGTGCCAGTAGCCTCCCCGGACAGAGGAATGTCTACGAGCAGTACTTC.

This clone is medium-sized (0.01 to 0.1%) within its sample. V usage is TRBV7-2 and J usage is TRBJ1-5; D gene ambiguous. The germline V gene encodes CDR1 SGHTA and CDR2 FQGNSA. V gave up 4 bases and J gave up 0 bases, with 7 bases separating them. The CDR3 spans 14 residues. The CDR3 nucleotides are TGTGCCAGCAGCTCCTATTATAGCAATCAGCCCCAGCATTTT. Amino acid sequence: CASSSYYSNQPQHF.

The chain employs TRBV6-5 and TRBJ1-1; D is undetermined. CDR3 size: 14 residues. The germline V gene has CDR1 MNHEY and CDR2 SVGAGI. The V end was cut by 5 bases, the J end by 1 base, with 11 bases between. CDR3 DNA: TGTGCCAGCAGTAAGACGGCTACGAACACTGAAGCTTTCTTT. Translation: CASSKTATNTEAFF.

This clone was counted a few times. This chain uses TRBV14 with TRBJ1-1; possibly TRBD1 for D (5 bases). This CDR3 has 14 amino acids. Between the trimmed V and J ends, which lost 5 bases and 5 bases, there was a span of 15 bases. In germline, CDR1 is SGHDN, CDR2 FVKESK. DNA for the CDR3: TGTGCCAGCAGCGGTATACCCGAGGGGACTGAAGCTTTCTTT. Translated, it gives CASSGIPEGTEAFF.

This clone was picked up one time. This sequence joins TRBV6-4 and TRBJ2-3, with D maybe TRBD1 (5 bases). This CDR3 contains 14 residues. V was clipped by 4 bases and J by 2 bases, with 10 bases between them. Germline CDR1 MRHNA, CDR2 SNTAGT. The CDR3 is CASSADSPTDTQYF. The CDR3 nucleotides are TGTGCCAGCAGTGCTGACAGTCCCACAGATACGCAGTATTTT.

The genes are TRBV6-5 and TRBJ2-1, with TRBD2 as a possible D gene (7 bases). Trimming left V 7 bases short and J 8 bases short, with 18 bases between. There are 14 residues in the CDR3. Looked up from germline, CDR1 is MNHEY and CDR2 is SVGAGI. CDR3 loop: CASTTKGEGDEQFF. The CDR3 bases are TGTGCCAGCACCACCAAGGGGGAGGGGGATGAGCAGTTCTTC.

This sequence joins TRBV6-5 and TRBJ2-6; D not resolved. Germline V gives CDR1 MNHEY, CDR2 SVGAGI. The V gene lost 4 bases and the J gene lost 4 bases, with 5 bases spanning the gap. This CDR3 region has 13 residues. CDR3 region: CASSFTGANVLTF. CDR3 DNA: TGTGCCAGCAGTTTTACCGGGGCCAACGTCCTGACTTTC.

This clone was seen a few times. At the DNA level, this CDR3 is encoded by other sequences in the same sample as well. The CDR3 bases are TGTGCCAGCAGTTACTCGAGGACAGGGGGTGGCTATGGCTACACCTTC. It specifies CASSYSRTGGGYGYTF. The rearrangement joins TRBV6-5 to TRBJ1-2; TRBD1 matches at 10 bases. Germline V lookup: CDR1 MNHEY, CDR2 SVGAGI. The length of the CDR3 is 16 residues. J lost 4 bases, V lost 0 bases, and 5 bases had no gene match.